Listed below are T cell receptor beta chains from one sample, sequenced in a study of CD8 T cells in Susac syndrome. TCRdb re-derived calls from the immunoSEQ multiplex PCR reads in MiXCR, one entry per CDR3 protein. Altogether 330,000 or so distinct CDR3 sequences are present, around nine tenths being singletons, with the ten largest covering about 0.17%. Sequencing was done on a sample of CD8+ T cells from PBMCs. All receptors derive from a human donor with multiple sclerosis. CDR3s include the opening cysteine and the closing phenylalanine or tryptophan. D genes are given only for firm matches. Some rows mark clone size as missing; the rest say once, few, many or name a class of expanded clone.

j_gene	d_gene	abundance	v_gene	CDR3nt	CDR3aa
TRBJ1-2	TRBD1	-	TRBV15	TGTGCCACCAGCAGAGAACTGACAGGGGGAGATGGCTACACCTTC	CATSRELTGGDGYTF
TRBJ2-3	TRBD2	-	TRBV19	TGTGCCAGTAACCCCCTAGCGGGAAGCACAGATACGCAGTATTTT	CASNPLAGSTDTQYF
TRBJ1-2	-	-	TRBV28	TGTGCCAGCAGTTTAAGTAGAGCCTATGGCTACACCTTC	CASSLSRAYGYTF
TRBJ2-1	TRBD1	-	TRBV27	TGTGCCAGCAGCTGGGGACAGGGGTATGAGCAGTTCTTC	CASSWGQGYEQFF
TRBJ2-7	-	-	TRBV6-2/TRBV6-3	TGTGCCAGCAGTTACTTCGGGGTTGGCTCCTACGAGCAGTACTTC	CASSYFGVGSYEQYF
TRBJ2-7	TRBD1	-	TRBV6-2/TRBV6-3	TGTGCCAGCAGTCTCGACAGGGGTCGCCACGAGCAGTACTTC	CASSLDRGRHEQYF
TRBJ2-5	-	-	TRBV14	TGTGCCAGCAGCCAAGAAGCTGGCCAAGAGACCCAGTACTTC	CASSQEAGQETQYF
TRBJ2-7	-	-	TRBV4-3	TGCGCCAGCAGCCAAGAGGTCTTTAGCAGTTACTACGAGCAGTACTTC	CASSQEVFSSYYEQYF
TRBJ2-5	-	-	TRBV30	TGTGCCTGGAGTGTTCGGACGTCGGAAGAGACCCAGTACTTC	CAWSVRTSEETQYF
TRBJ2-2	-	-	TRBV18	TGTGCCAGCTCACCAGAGGGAACCGGGGAGCTGTTTTTT	CASSPEGTGELFF
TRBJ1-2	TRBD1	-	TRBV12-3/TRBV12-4	TGTGCCAGCAGTCCGCAGACAGGGGGCTATGGCTACACCTTC	CASSPQTGGYGYTF
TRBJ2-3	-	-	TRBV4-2	TGTGCCAGCAGCCAAGACGAATCTTGGGGATCGTCAGATACGCAGTATTTT	CASSQDESWGSSDTQYF
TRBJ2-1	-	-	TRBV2	TGTGCCAGCAATAGTGGCAGGGCAGATGAGCAGTTCTTC	CASNSGRADEQFF
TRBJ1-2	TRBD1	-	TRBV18	TGTGCCAGCTCACAGGACAGGGCGTCGGGCTACACCTTC	CASSQDRASGYTF
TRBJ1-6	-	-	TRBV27	TGTGCCAGCAGTTTTCGCAGGGCAGAGTCACCCCTCCACTTT	CASSFRRAESPLHF
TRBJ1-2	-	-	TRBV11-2	TGTGCCAGCAGCTTAGATTCGTTAACAGGCTATGGCTACACCTTC	CASSLDSLTGYGYTF
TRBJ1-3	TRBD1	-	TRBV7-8	TGTGCCAGCAGCTGGGGGCCACAGGGGGGTGATGGAAACACCATATATTTT	CASSWGPQGGDGNTIYF
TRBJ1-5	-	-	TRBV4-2	TGTGCCAGCAGCCAAAAAAGGGATAATCAGCCCCAGCATTTT	CASSQKRDNQPQHF
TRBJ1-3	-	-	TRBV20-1	TGCAGTGCTAGAGACCTCATCTCGGGGCCCTCTGGAAACACCATATATTTT	CSARDLISGPSGNTIYF
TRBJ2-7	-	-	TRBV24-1	TGTGCCACCAGTGACTACAGATCCTACGAGCAGTACTTC	CATSDYRSYEQYF
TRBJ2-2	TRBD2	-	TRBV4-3	TGCGCCAGCAGCAACAGCCTAGCGGGAGTTGGTACCGGGGAGCTGTTTTTT	CASSNSLAGVGTGELFF
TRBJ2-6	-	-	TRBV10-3	TGTGCCATCAGTGAGTCGATCACCGTCTCTGGGGCCAACGTCCTGACTTTC	CAISESITVSGANVLTF
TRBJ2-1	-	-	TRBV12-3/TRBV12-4	TGTGCCAGCAGCTCCACCGGGACAAGAAGCAAGCAGTTCTTC	CASSSTGTRSKQFF
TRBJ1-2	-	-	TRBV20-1	TGCAGTGCTAGAGATACCAGGGAGAACTATGGCTACACCTTC	CSARDTRENYGYTF
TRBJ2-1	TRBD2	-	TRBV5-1	TGCGCCAGCAGCCTGGTGGAGCCGGGACTAGGATGGGATGAGCAGTTCTTC	CASSLVEPGLGWDEQFF
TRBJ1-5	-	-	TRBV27	TGTGCCAGCAGTTTTCTGCAGGGGAATCAGCCCCAGCATTTT	CASSFLQGNQPQHF
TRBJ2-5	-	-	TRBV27	TGTGCCAGCAGTTTCATGGGGACTCAGGATGGGGAGACCCAGTACTTC	CASSFMGTQDGETQYF
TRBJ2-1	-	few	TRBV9	TGTGCCAGTAGTGTAGGGGATGAGCAGTTCTTC	CASSVGDEQFF
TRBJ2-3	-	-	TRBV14	TGTGCCAGCAGCCAGCGGGGTACAGATACGCAGTATTTT	CASSQRGTDTQYF
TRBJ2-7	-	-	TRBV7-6	TGTGCCAGCAGCCCCGACCCTTCCTACGAGCAGTACTTC	CASSPDPSYEQYF
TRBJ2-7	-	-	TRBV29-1	TGCAGCGTTTCGACAGGCCAGTCCTACGAGCAGTACTTC	CSVSTGQSYEQYF
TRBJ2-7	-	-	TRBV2	TGTGCCAGCATCGGACCGGAGGAGTACGAGCAGTACTTC	CASIGPEEYEQYF
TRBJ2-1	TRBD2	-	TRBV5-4	TGTGCCAGCAGCTGGGGACTAGTCTATGAGCAGTTCTTC	CASSWGLVYEQFF
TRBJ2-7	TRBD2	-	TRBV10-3	TGTGCCATCAGTGAGTCGTTTTTTAGGACTAGCTACGAGCAGTACTTC	CAISESFFRTSYEQYF
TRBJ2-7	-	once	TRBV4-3	TGCGCCAGCAGCCCTAACCCGGGACTGGAACCTACGAAGCAGTACTTC	CASSPNPGLEPTKQYF
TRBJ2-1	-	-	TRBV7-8	TGTGCCAGCAGCTTAATGTTGTTGCCCTACAATGAGCAGTTCTTC	CASSLMLLPYNEQFF
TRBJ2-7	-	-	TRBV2	TGTGCCAGCAGTGAAGCGGGTTACTACGAGCAGTACTTC	CASSEAGYYEQYF
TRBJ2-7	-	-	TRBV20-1	TGCAGTGCTAGAGATTGGGGAGAGGCCTACGAGCAGTACTTC	CSARDWGEAYEQYF
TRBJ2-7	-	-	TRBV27	TGTGCCAGCAGTTACGGGGGTGGCTACGAGCAGTACTTC	CASSYGGGYEQYF
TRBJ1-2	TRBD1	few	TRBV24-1	TGTGCCACCAGTGATGGAGACAGGGGGCCTAACTATGGCTACACCTTC	CATSDGDRGPNYGYTF
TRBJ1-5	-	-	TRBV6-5	TGTGCCAGCAGTTCAGCAGGGATGAGTCAGCCCCAGCATTTT	CASSSAGMSQPQHF
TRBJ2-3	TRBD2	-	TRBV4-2	TGTGCCAGCAGCCAACCACCGGGACTAGCGGGGGGGCACGTAGATACGCAGTATTTT	CASSQPPGLAGGHVDTQYF
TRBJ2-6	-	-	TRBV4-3	TGCGCCAGCAGCCAAGATATAAACTCTGGGGCCAACGTCCTGACTTTC	CASSQDINSGANVLTF
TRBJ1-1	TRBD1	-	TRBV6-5	TGTGCCAGCAGCTCCCGGACAGGGAGGGTTACTGAAGCTTTCTTT	CASSSRTGRVTEAFF
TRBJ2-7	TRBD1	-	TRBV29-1	TGCAGCGGGCAGACAGGGACCTACGAGCAGTACTTC	CSGQTGTYEQYF
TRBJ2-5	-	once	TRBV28	TGTGCCACCCAGACAGTGCAAGAGACCCAGTACTTC	CATQTVQETQYF
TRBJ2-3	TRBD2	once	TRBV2	TGTGCCAGCAGTGGGCGCGGGAGGGCCGGTACAGATACGCAGTATTTT	CASSGRGRAGTDTQYF
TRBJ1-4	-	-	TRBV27	TGTGCCAGCAGTTTATCGTATCGGGGGGCAGAAAATGAAAAACTGTTTTTT	CASSLSYRGAENEKLFF
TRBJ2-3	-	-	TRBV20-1	TGCAGTGCTAGAACCCCCTCGACAGATACGCAGTATTTT	CSARTPSTDTQYF
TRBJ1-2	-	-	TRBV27	TGTGCCAGCAGTTCCGGCAGGGACGGACTGAGCTACACCTTC	CASSSGRDGLSYTF
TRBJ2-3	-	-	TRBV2	TGTGCCAGCACCGGTAGCACAGATACGCAGTATTTT	CASTGSTDTQYF
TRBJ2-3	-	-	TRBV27	TGTGCCAGCAGTTTTCTACGGAGCACAGATACGCAGTATTTT	CASSFLRSTDTQYF
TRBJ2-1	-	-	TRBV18	TGTGCCAGTAGTCCAACGGGAGATGAGCAGTTCTTC	CASSPTGDEQFF